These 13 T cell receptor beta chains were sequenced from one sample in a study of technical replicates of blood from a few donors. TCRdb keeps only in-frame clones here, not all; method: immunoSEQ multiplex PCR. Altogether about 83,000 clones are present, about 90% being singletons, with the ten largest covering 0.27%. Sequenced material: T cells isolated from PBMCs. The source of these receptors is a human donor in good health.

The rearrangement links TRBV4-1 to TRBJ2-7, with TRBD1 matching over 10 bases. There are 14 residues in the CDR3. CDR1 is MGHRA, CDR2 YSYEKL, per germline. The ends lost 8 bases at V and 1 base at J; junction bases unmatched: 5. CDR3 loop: CASSRDRGSYEQYF. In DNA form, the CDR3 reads TGCGCCAGCTCCCGGGACAGGGGATCCTACGAGCAGTACTTC.

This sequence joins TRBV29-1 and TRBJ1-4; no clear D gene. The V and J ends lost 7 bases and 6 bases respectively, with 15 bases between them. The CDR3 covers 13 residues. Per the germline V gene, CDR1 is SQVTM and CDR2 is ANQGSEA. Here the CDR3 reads CSAQSPFDEKLFF. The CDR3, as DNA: TGCAGCGCTCAGTCCCCATTCGATGAAAAACTGTTTTTT.

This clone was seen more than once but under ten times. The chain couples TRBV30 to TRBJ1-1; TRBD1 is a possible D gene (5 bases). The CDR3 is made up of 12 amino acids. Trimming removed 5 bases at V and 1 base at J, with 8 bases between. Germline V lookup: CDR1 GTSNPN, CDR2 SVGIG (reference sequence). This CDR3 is CAWSQGNTEAFF. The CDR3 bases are TGTGCCTGGTCTCAGGGGAACACTGAAGCTTTCTTT.

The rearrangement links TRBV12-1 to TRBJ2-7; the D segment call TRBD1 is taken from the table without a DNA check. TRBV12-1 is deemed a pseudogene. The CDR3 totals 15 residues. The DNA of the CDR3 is TGTGCCAGCATTCGCCCAAGCCAGGGTTCCTACGAGCAGTACTTC. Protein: CASIRPSQGSYEQYF.

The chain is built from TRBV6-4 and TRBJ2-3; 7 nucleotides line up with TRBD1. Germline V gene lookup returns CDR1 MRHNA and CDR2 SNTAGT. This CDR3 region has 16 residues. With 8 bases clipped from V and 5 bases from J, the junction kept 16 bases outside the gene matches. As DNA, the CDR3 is TGTGCCAGCCCCGAACCGACAGGGATTTTTCTAGATACGCAGTATTTT. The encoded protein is CASPEPTGIFLDTQYF.

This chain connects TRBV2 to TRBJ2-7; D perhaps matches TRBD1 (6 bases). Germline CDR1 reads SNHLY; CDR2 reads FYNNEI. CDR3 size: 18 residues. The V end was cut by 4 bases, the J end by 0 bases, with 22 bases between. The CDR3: CASSGSPLTGSSSYEQYF. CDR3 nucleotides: TGTGCCAGCAGTGGGTCTCCCCTTACAGGGTCAAGCTCCTACGAGCAGTACTTC. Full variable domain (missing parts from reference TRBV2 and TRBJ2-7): EPEVTQTPSHQVTQMGQEVILRCVPISNHLYFYWYRQILGQKVEFLVSFYNNEISEKSEIFDDQFSVERPDGSNFTLKIRSTKLEDSAMYFCASSGSPLTGSSSYEQYFGPGTRLTVT.

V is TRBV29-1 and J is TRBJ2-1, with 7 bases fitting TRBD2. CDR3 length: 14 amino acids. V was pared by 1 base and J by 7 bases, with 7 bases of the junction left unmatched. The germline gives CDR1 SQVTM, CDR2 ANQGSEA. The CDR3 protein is CSVEVPGLKNEQFF. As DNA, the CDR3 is TGCAGCGTTGAAGTCCCGGGACTAAAAAATGAGCAGTTCTTC.

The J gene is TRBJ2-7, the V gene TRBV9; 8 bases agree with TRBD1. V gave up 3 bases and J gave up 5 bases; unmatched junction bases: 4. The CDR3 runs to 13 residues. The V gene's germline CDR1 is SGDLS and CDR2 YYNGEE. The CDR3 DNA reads TGTGCCAGCAGCGGGACAGGGACGGACGAGCAGTACTTC. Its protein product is CASSGTGTDEQYF. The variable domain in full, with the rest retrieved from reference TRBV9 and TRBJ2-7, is DSGVTQTPKHLITATGQRVTLRCSPRSGDLSVYWYQQSLDQGLQFLIQYYNGEERAKGNILERFSAQQFPDLHSELNLSSLELGDSALYFCASSGTGTDEQYFGPGTRLTVT.

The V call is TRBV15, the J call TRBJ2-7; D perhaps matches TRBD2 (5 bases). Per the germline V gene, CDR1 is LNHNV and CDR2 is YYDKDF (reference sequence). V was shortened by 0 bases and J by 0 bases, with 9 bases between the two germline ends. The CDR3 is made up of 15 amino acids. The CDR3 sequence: CATSRDGRGSYEQYF. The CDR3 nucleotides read TGTGCCACCAGCAGAGATGGTCGGGGCTCCTACGAGCAGTACTTC.

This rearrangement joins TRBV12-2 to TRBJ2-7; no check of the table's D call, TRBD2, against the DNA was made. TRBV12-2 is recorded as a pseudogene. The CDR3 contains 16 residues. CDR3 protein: CASRRAGGPKSYEQYF. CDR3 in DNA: TGTGCAAGTCGCCGAGCGGGAGGGCCGAAGTCCTACGAGCAGTACTTC.

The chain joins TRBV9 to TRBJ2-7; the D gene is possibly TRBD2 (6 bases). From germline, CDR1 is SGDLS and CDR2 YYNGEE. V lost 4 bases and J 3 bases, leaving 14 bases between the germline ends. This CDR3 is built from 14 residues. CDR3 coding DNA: TGTGCCAGCAGCCCCGGGACTGGATACTACGAGCAGTACTTC. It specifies CASSPGTGYYEQYF.

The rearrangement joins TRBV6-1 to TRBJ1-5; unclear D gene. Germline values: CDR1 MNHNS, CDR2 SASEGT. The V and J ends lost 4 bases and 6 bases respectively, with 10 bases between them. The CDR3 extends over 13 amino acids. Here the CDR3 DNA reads TGTGCCAGCAGTGCCACTGTTGGTCAGCCCCAGCATTTT. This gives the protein CASSATVGQPQHF.

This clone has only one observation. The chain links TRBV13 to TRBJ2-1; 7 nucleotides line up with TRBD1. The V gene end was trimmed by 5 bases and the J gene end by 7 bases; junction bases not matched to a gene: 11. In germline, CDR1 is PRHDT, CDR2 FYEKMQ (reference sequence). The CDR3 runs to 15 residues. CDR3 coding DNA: TGTGCCAGCAGCCCTCAGGGGGAGTCTCAAAATGAGCAGTTCTTC. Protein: CASSPQGESQNEQFF.